This T cell receptor (beta chain) originates from a study of glioma-infiltrating T cells. Regarding the study as a whole: Very few CDR3 sequences were shared between tissue and blood. Tissue-blood divergence was below expectation in non-neoplastic patients, above in gliomas.

The germline gives CDR1 SQVTM, CDR2 ANQGSEA. This CDR3 is 16 amino acids long. Trimming took off 0 bases at V and 4 bases at J, with 17 bases between the two ends. Comments on this clonotype: Its specificity is unknown.

TCR alpha and beta CDR3 regions were amplified from RNA using iRepertoire nested multiplex PCR. One-step reverse transcription and amplification started from approximately 100-400 ng of tissue mRNA or PBMC total RNA. Via MiXCR, TCRdb re-called the multiplex PCR reads, giving one row per CDR3 protein. Among tens of thousands of distinct CDR3 sequences listed, under 30% were seen once. The clonotype originates from a human donor with low-grade glioma or glioblastoma, undergoing nonglioma brain surgery, or in good health (not recorded which). The sample was glioma tissue, nonneoplastic brain tissue, or PBMCs (not recorded which). V gene TRBV29-1 combines with J gene TRBJ2-3; possibly TRBD1 or TRBD2 for D (5 bases each). CDR3 sequence: CSVEDMGRRIPDTQYF. CDR3 sequence (DNA): TGCAGCGTTGAAGACATGGGACGGAGGATCCCAGATACGCAGTATTTT.